This TCR beta chain stems from a study of blood T cell repertoires in COVID-19. In the study overall: The United States, Italy and Spain supplied acute and convalescent COVID-19 samples. PBMCs, B-cell-depleted T cells, or T cells provided the cDNA or gDNA that made up the material.

Using immunoSEQ multiplex PCR, the repertoire was profiled, and TCRdb retains in-frame clones only, with some absent. Of some 30,000 clones listed, roughly 85% are singletons. The CDR3 extends over 20 amino acids. The germline gives CDR1 SGDLS, CDR2 YYNGEE. Trimming cost V 4 bases and J 5 bases; bases outside gene matches: 23. The clonotype comes from a man aged 60 to 75 with active COVID-19. The rearrangement uses TRBV9 and TRBJ2-2; 7 nucleotides match TRBD2. The specimen was peripheral blood. The CDR3 nucleotides read TGTGCCAGCAGCCCCCAGGGTAGGGCAGGGAGGGCTAGTAGGACCGGGGAGCTGTTTTTT. This gives the protein CASSPQGRAGRASRTGELFF. Based on the CDR3 plus reference TRBV9 and TRBJ2-2, the full variable domain is DSGVTQTPKHLITATGQRVTLRCSPRSGDLSVYWYQQSLDQGLQFLIQYYNGEERAKGNILERFSAQQFPDLHSELNLSSLELGDSALYFCASSPQGRAGRASRTGELFFGEGSRLTVL.